One and the same sample provided the 25 T cell receptor beta chains below, sequenced in a study. The sorted Tregs were CD4+CD25+CD127-/low cells. MiXCR, run by TCRdb on the 5' RACE reads, gives a single entry per CDR3 protein. The sample carries around 9,000 distinct CDR3 sequences, 55% recorded once. Sequencing input: Tregs sorted from a lymph node. All receptors come from a female donor with breast cancer.

This clonotype was seen just once. An end of the junction differs from the germline gene, which may be a read error. The rearrangement uses TRBV25-1 and TRBJ1-2; D may be TRBD1 (5 bases). The CDR3 consists of 12 residues. Germline V CDR1 and CDR2: MGHDK, SYGVNS. The CDR3 DNA is TGTGCCGGCAGTCGGACATCTGGTGGCTACACCTTC. Translating it yields CAGSRTSGGYTF.

V usage is TRBV5-4 and J usage is TRBJ1-2, with 8 nucleotides matching TRBD1. V gave up 5 bases and J gave up 6 bases; unmatched junction bases: 9. The germline V gene encodes CDR1 SGHNT and CDR2 YYREEE (reference sequence). The CDR3 is 14 residues long. CDR3 DNA sequence: TGTGCCAGCAGTTCCGACAGGGGACTGCATGGCTACACCTTC. This encodes CASSSDRGLHGYTF. Based on the CDR3 plus reference TRBV5-4 and TRBJ1-2, the full variable domain is ETGVTQSPTHLIKTRGQQVTLRCSSQSGHNTVSWYQQALGQGPQFIFQYYREEENGRGNFPPRFSGLQFPNYSSELNVNALELDDSALYLCASSSDRGLHGYTFGSGTRLTVV.

This chain joins TRBV6-2 or TRBV6-3 and TRBJ1-5; D unresolved. Trimming removed 3 bases from V and 1 base from J, with 10 bases in between. Germline loops: CDR1 MNHEY, CDR2 SVGEGT. This CDR3 region has 15 residues. The CDR3 DNA is TGTGCCAGCAGTTATTCGGTATTGAGCAATCAGCCCCAGCATTTT. This translates into CASSYSVLSNQPQHF.

The chain is built from TRBV6-2 or TRBV6-3 and TRBJ1-1; no clear D. Germline CDR1 MNHEY, CDR2 SVGEGT. Trimming pared 4 bases from V and 0 bases from J, leaving 9 bases between. The CDR3 has 14 amino acids. The CDR3 spells CASSSYGLNTEAFF. The CDR3 DNA reads TGTGCCAGCAGTTCTTATGGATTGAACACTGAAGCTTTCTTT.

The J gene is TRBJ1-1, the V gene TRBV15; D ambiguous. The V gene lost 5 bases and the J gene lost 1 base, with 14 bases spanning the gap. The CDR3 totals 15 residues. Germline V gene data show CDR1 as LNHNV and CDR2 as YYDKDF (reference sequence). CDR3 sequence (DNA): TGTGCCACCAGCGGCGGGGTGGGATGGAACACTGAAGCTTTCTTT. It translates to CATSGGVGWNTEAFF. Variable domain in full (rest from reference TRBV15 and TRBJ1-1): DAMVIQNPRYQVTQFGKPVTLSCSQTLNHNVMYWYQQKSSQAPKLLFHYYDKDFNNEADTPDNFQSRRPNTSFCFLDIRSPGLGDTAMYLCATSGGVGWNTEAFFGQGTRLTVV.

A note on this clonotype: Its ends do not fully match the called genes, so a read error is possible. The CDR3 region is CASSQLTGFGSPLHF. The CDR3 DNA is TGCGCCAGCAGCCAATTGACAGGGTTTGGATCACCCCTCCACTTT. The chain carries TRBV14 and TRBJ1-6; TRBD1 matches at 7 bases. Germline CDR1 is SGHDN and CDR2 is FVKESK. This CDR3 contains 15 residues.

This rearrangement joins TRBV20-1 to TRBJ1-6; D is unclear. V was clipped by 0 bases and J by 8 bases, with 8 bases between them. The CDR3 covers 13 residues. Germline CDR1 reads DFQATT; CDR2 reads SNEGSKA (reference sequence). The CDR3 nucleotides are TGCAGTGCTAGAGAGGCTTTCCATTCACCCCTCCACTTT. Translating it yields CSAREAFHSPLHF.

The chain recombines TRBV15 with TRBJ1-6; TRBD1 aligns across 8 bases. Germline loops: CDR1 LNHNV, CDR2 YYDKDF (reference sequence). This CDR3 has 16 residues. Trimming took 5 bases from V and 10 from J; bases not matched to a gene: 13. The CDR3: CATSRRTGTGRSPLHF. Here the CDR3 DNA reads TGTGCCACCAGCCGAAGGACCGGGACAGGAAGGTCACCCCTCCACTTT. The full variable domain, with the rest looked up from reference TRBV15 and TRBJ1-6, is DAMVIQNPRYQVTQFGKPVTLSCSQTLNHNVMYWYQQKSSQAPKLLFHYYDKDFNNEADTPDNFQSRRPNTSFCFLDIRSPGLGDTAMYLCATSRRTGTGRSPLHFGNGTRLTVT.

The chain recombines TRBV3-1 with TRBJ2-5, with D tentatively TRBD1 (6 bases). Deletions cut 0 bases from V and 1 base from J, with 6 bases between. The CDR3 runs 14 residues. Germline CDR1 is LGHDT and CDR2 is YNNKEL (reference sequence). In DNA, the CDR3 is TGTGCCAGCAGCCAAGAAGGGGGCCAAGAGACCCAGTACTTC. This gives the protein CASSQEGGQETQYF.

The J gene is TRBJ2-1, the V gene TRBV29-1, with TRBD2 matching 7 bases. Germline trimming cut 3 bases from V and 3 bases from J; bases unmatched to any gene: 14. There are 17 residues in the CDR3. From germline, CDR1 is SQVTM and CDR2 ANQGSEA. The CDR3: CSVDNPPTSLNYNEQFF. The CDR3 bases are TGCAGCGTTGACAATCCACCGACTAGCCTAAACTACAATGAGCAGTTCTTC.

This clonotype was seen more than once but under ten times. The V and J genes are TRBV5-1 and TRBJ2-7; D possibly uses TRBD1 or TRBD2 (6 bases each). CDR1 SGHRS and CDR2 YFSETQ come from the germline V gene. This CDR3 is built from 13 residues. Deletions cut 4 bases from V and 5 bases from J, with 13 bases between. CDR3 residues: CASSQGGRDEQYF. Here the CDR3 DNA reads TGCGCCAGCAGCCAAGGGGGGCGCGACGAGCAGTACTTC. The full variable domain, rest sourced from reference TRBV5-1 and TRBJ2-7, is KAGVTQTPRYLIKTRGQQVTLSCSPISGHRSVSWYQQTPGQGLQFLFEYFSETQRNKGNFPGRFSGRQFSNSRSEMNVSTLELGDSALYLCASSQGGRDEQYFGPGTRLTVT.

About this clonotype itself: This is likely a read error, given that the CDR3 carries no conserved phenylalanine or tryptophan at its end. The chain has TRBV4-3 and TRBJ2-2; D may be TRBD2 (5 bases). This CDR3 contains 16 residues. The V end lost 0 bases, the J end lost 7 bases, and 15 bases lay between the germline ends. The germline gives CDR1 LGHNA, CDR2 YSLEER. The chain's CDR3 is CASSQDRSFGDGELFS. The CDR3 DNA reads as TGCGCCAGCAGCCAAGATAGGAGTTTCGGGGACGGGGAGCTGTTTTCT.

This CDR3 reads CSVATSTDTQYF. In DNA, the CDR3 is TGCAGCGTTGCGACCTCCACAGATACGCAGTATTTT. The chain uses TRBV29-1 and TRBJ2-3; no clear D. The length of the CDR3 is 12 residues. V was pared by 4 bases and J by 2 bases, with 7 bases between. The germline CDR1 and CDR2 sequences are SQVTM and ANQGSEA.

This chain joins TRBV7-8 and TRBJ1-5, with 10 bases identical to TRBD1. Germline loops: CDR1 SGHVS, CDR2 FQNEAQ. The junction had 7 bases not matched to a gene; V was cut back by 3 bases and J by 5 bases. The CDR3 spans 16 residues. Written as DNA, the CDR3 is TGTGCCAGCAGCTTCGGTAGGACAGGGGGGGATCAGCCCCAGCATTTT. It codes for CASSFGRTGGDQPQHF.

This clonotype turned up a few times. The V gene is TRBV6-5, the J gene TRBJ1-1; the D gene is possibly TRBD1 (6 bases). Looked up from germline, CDR1 is MNHEY and CDR2 is SVGAGI. Trimming left V 5 bases short and J 5 bases short, with 6 bases between. The CDR3 is made up of 11 amino acids. Here the CDR3 DNA reads TGTGCCAGCAGTAGGGGGACTGAAGCTTTCTTT. Translated: CASSRGTEAFF.

The V call is TRBV7-9, the J call TRBJ1-5; D not resolved. The CDR3 sequence is 12 residues long. V dropped 5 bases and J dropped 5 bases, with 7 bases sitting between them. Germline V lookup: CDR1 SEHNR, CDR2 FQNEAQ (reference sequence). The CDR3 nucleotides are TGTGCCAGCAGCGATAGGGATCAGCCCCAGCATTTT. Translated, it gives CASSDRDQPQHF.

The chain links TRBV5-5 to TRBJ2-3, with D unresolved. The germline gives CDR1 SGHKS, CDR2 YYEKEE (reference sequence). The CDR3 is 12 amino acids. V lost 3 bases, J lost 2 bases, and 4 bases lay in between. The CDR3 nucleotides are TGTGCCAGCAGCTCCACCACAGATACGCAGTATTTT. As protein: CASSSTTDTQYF.

This clonotype appeared a few times. The V and J genes are TRBV20-1 and TRBJ1-2, with TRBD1 as a possible D gene (6 bases). CDR3 length: 11 residues. Per germline, CDR1 DFQATT and CDR2 SNEGSKA (reference sequence). Deletions cut 2 bases from V and 7 bases from J, with 8 bases between. In nucleotides, the CDR3 is TGCAGTGCTAGAATGGGGGCTGGCTACACCTTC. Translated: CSARMGAGYTF.

V gene TRBV25-1 combines with J gene TRBJ2-3; perhaps D is TRBD1 or TRBD2 (6 bases each). There are 20 residues in the CDR3. The germline CDR1 and CDR2 sequences are MGHDK and SYGVNS. Deletions cut 2 bases from V and 5 bases from J, with 29 bases between. CDR3 nucleotides: TGTGCCAGCAGTGAAAGTGTAAGGAGTAGCGGAACTAAAGGGGGAGATACGCAGTATTTT. Protein product: CASSESVRSSGTKGGDTQYF.

This clonotype was picked up a small number of times. V gene TRBV20-1 combines with J gene TRBJ2-1; D remains ambiguous. CDR1 is DFQATT, CDR2 SNEGSKA, per germline (reference sequence). V was clipped by 6 bases and J by 2 bases, with 14 bases between them. This CDR3 comprises 14 residues. CDR3 in amino acids: CSAELIAAYNEQFF. Written as DNA, the CDR3 is TGCAGTGCCGAGCTCATCGCAGCCTACAATGAGCAGTTCTTC.

This clonotype was found a few times. V and J are TRBV20-1 and TRBJ2-7; 14 nucleotides line up with TRBD2. CDR1 and CDR2 (germline): DFQATT, SNEGSKA (reference sequence). Trimming at V came to 6 bases and at J to 3 bases, leaving 1 base not matched to a gene. The CDR3 sequence is 13 residues long. As DNA, the CDR3 is TGCAGTGCCGGACTAGCGGGAGGCTACGAGCAGTACTTC. This translates into CSAGLAGGYEQYF.

V is TRBV12-3 or TRBV12-4 and J is TRBJ1-6; D may be TRBD1 (5 bases). This CDR3 has 13 residues. Trimming took off 4 bases at V and 9 bases at J, with 10 bases between the two ends. CDR3 sequence reads: CASSYDGGSPLHF. CDR3 DNA sequence: TGTGCCAGCAGTTATGATGGGGGTTCACCCCTCCACTTT.

The DNA of the CDR3 is TGCGCCAGCAGCAGCTTATCCCGCTCTCAGCTCTATGGCTACACCTTC. This translates into CASSSLSRSQLYGYTF. The V gene is TRBV5-1, the J gene TRBJ1-2; no clear D. Germline V lookup: CDR1 SGHRS, CDR2 YFSETQ. This CDR3 is built from 16 residues. V was pared by 4 bases and J by 4 bases, with 20 bases between.

The chain uses TRBV20-1 and TRBJ2-2; maybe TRBD2 (5 bases). V lost 0 bases to trimming and J lost 3 bases, with 8 bases between them. The CDR3 is made up of 14 amino acids. From germline, CDR1 is DFQATT and CDR2 SNEGSKA (reference sequence). CDR3 DNA sequence: TGCAGTGCTAGAGATGGGAGAGACACCGGGGAGCTGTTTTTT. Translated, it gives CSARDGRDTGELFF.

This clonotype occurred a few times. The rearrangement links TRBV20-1 to TRBJ1-6; 9 positions agree with TRBD1. Germline V gene sequence: CDR1 DFQATT, CDR2 SNEGSKA (reference sequence). The CDR3 has 17 residues. Trimming took 3 bases from V and 0 from J; bases not matched to a gene: 6. The CDR3 loop reads CSASKTGGSSYNSPLHF. In nucleotides, the CDR3 is TGCAGTGCTAGCAAAACAGGGGGCAGCTCCTATAATTCACCCCTCCACTTT.